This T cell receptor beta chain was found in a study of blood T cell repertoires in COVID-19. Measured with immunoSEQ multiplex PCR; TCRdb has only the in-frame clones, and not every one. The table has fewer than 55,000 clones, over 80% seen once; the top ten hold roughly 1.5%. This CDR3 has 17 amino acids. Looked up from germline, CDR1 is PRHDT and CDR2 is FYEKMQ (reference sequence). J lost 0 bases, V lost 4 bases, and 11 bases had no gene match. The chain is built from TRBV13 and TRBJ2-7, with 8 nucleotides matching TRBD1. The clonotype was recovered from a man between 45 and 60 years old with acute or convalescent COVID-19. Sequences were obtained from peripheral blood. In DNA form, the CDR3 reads TGTGCCAGCAGCTCCCACGGACAGGGACCAAGCTCCTACGAGCAGTACTTC. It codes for CASSSHGQGPSSYEQYF.